The source of this TCR beta chain is a study of T cells in Graves' hyperthyroidism and ophthalmopathy. Whole-study context: Peripheral blood was acquired at first diagnosis, ahead of any therapy whatsoever.

This clonotype was observed many times. The antigen is undetermined. V gave up 3 bases and J gave up 0 bases, with 11 bases separating them. The CDR3 length is 14 residues. Germline CDR1 SQVTM, CDR2 ANQGSEA. Authors of the study amplified TCR beta CDR3 regions from RNA transcripts. HTBI primers were the set used in a first-round RT-PCR of the TCR CDR3. Via MiXCR, TCRdb re-called the multiplex PCR reads, giving one row per CDR3 protein. The repertoire has about 760,000 distinct CDR3 sequences, roughly a third of them found once; the top ten carry around 29%. Findings of the study overall: In simple terms, a model built on 13 V-J features told ophthalmopathy apart from stable hyperthyroidism.

This TCR came from a woman aged 40 to 50 with Graves' hyperthyroidism. Sequencing input: blood. The chain joins TRBV29-1 to TRBJ1-1; unclear D gene. The CDR3 nucleotides read TGCAGCGTTGATAGGCAGGCGCTGAACACTGAAGCTTTCTTT. Protein sequence: CSVDRQALNTEAFF. Looking up the rest from reference TRBV29-1 and TRBJ1-1 gives the full variable domain: SAVISQKPSRDICQRGTSLTIQCQVDSQVTMMFWYRQQPGQSLTLIATANQGSEATYESGFVIDKFPISRPNLTFSTLTVSNMSPEDSSIYLCSVDRQALNTEAFFGQGTRLTVV.